This TCR beta chain was identified in a study of blood T cell repertoires in COVID-19. Study-wide background: Sources were T cells, B-cell-depleted T cells, or PBMCs; the material itself was cDNA or gDNA.

The germline V and J ends were trimmed by 2 bases and 4 bases, with 8 bases remaining between them. Germline-derived CDR1 and CDR2 are MDHEN and SYDVKM. The CDR3 spans 14 residues. Per the original methods: Using reference gene primer amplification, nucleated cell counts were estimated. Only in-frame clones appear in the TCRdb table, and some are missing; sequencing was by immunoSEQ multiplex PCR. The V and J calls and clone size were taken over from that table, and D and trimming were inferred from the DNA. The data hold 65,000 to 85,000 clones, with roughly 87% observed a single time. The chain couples TRBV28 to TRBJ2-2, with D perhaps TRBD2 (5 bases). Sequencing used peripheral blood. The TCR comes from a woman between 18 and 29 years old with acute or convalescent COVID-19. This chain's CDR3 is CASSLTGSTGELFF. DNA of the CDR3: TGTGCCAGCAGTTTAACGGGGAGCACCGGGGAGCTGTTTTTT.